These T cell receptor beta chains were read from a single sample in a study of radiotherapy plus CTLA-4 blockade in lung cancer. Using immunoSEQ multiplex PCR, the repertoire was profiled, and TCRdb retains in-frame clones only, with some absent. This table holds approximately 89,000 clones, around 79% found once. This material consisted of peripheral blood, taken from a patient treated with radiotherapy plus ipilimumab. The source of these receptors is a human donor with non-small cell lung cancer who had a partial response to radiotherapy plus ipilimumab. Some clones in this sample may be carry-over from other donors' samples. The CDR3 runs from the conserved cysteine through the conserved F or W. A D gene is named only where the DNA matches it firmly. Where a row states a size, it is once, few, many or the class of an expanded clone; other rows omit it.

NA | few | TRBV5-8 | CASSLTRQGGNSPLHF
NA | NA | TRBV30 | CAWSTQLVQGTDTQYF
TRBD2 | NA | TRBV7-8 | CAPDFTSGEILYNEQFF
TRBD1 | NA | TRBV2 | CASSLLQGSSPLHF
NA | NA | TRBV7-6 | CASSSSWGGRVNYGYTF
TRBD2 | NA | TRBV5-4 | CASSQGLAGGQSEQYF
TRBD1 | NA | TRBV30 | CAWSIQPGGTNEKLFF
NA | NA | TRBV7-9 | CASSFSGGNTEAFF
NA | NA | TRBV19 | CASSILAEAQGTQYF
NA | NA | TRBV6-5 | CASSELARDEQYF
NA | NA | TRBV6-1 | CASSESPRGQETQYF
TRBD1 | few | TRBV19 | CASSEQGASGNQPQHF
NA | NA | TRBV5-5 | CASSGILGHQNTEAFF
NA | few | TRBV7-2 | CASSSQGRSTEAFF
NA | NA | TRBV5-1 | CASSLAPEAGTDTQYF
NA | NA | TRBV4-1 | CASSQGWANNEQFF
TRBD2 | NA | TRBV30 | CAWRGGSFSSYNEQFF
TRBD1 | NA | TRBV5-1 | CASSLRQGRYNEQFF
TRBD2 | NA | TRBV5-1 | CASSLDTHSGLAGGTYSYEQYF
NA | once | TRBV7-9 | CASSLVVEGADEQYF
NA | NA | TRBV12-5 | CASGFWPSTDTQYF
NA | NA | TRBV6-6 | CASSNSLTGGGYTF
NA | NA | TRBV6-1 | CASSEGRWNTGELFF
TRBD1 | NA | TRBV12-5 | CASGTGQGRGNEQFF
TRBD1 | NA | TRBV7-2 | CASWRGGAGELFF
NA | NA | TRBV4-3 | CASSRTGTIARGYTF
NA | NA | TRBV5-1 | CASSPGSGNTIYF
NA | NA | TRBV11-2 | CASSFTRSGANVLTF
TRBD1 | NA | TRBV5-1 | CASSWGQGGYEQYF
TRBD1 | few | TRBV18 | CASSPRTKGQGQLNEQFF
TRBD1 | NA | TRBV7-8 | CASSSNIQGAAEAFF
NA | NA | TRBV19 | CASSSDSGGETQYF
TRBD2 | NA | TRBV27 | CASSPDNRRWSREVAANVLTF
NA | NA | TRBV5-1 | CASSLDGRGEKLFF
TRBD2 | NA | TRBV5-4 | CASSRRPGLASIYEQYF
TRBD1 | NA | TRBV2 | CASPRLDRWNTGELFF
NA | few | TRBV2 | CASSYTSSYEQYF
NA | NA | TRBV11-2 | CASSSSVEAFF
TRBD1 | NA | TRBV7-9 | CASSLRQGTYNEQFF
NA | few | TRBV27 | CASSPYGGGEQYF
TRBD1 | NA | TRBV5-1 | CASSLAPGQANEKLFF
TRBD1 | NA | TRBV30 | CAWRGQGGNQPQHF
NA | NA | TRBV27 | CASRPGNVDSGNTIYF
NA | NA | TRBV2 | CASSVSTGVGANVLTF
NA | NA | TRBV15 | CATSRGTERRPQHF
NA | NA | TRBV19 | CASSTPRQVLFYTF
NA | NA | TRBV5-1 | CASSSDIGRSTDTQYF
NA | NA | TRBV7-2 | CASSFTSTAGEQYF
NA | NA | TRBV6-6 | CASSYPQSQNTEAFF
TRBD2 | NA | TRBV7-8 | CASSLRRGGAYEQYF
NA | NA | TRBV11-2 | CASSLGFRDFQETQYF
NA | few | TRBV6-6 | CASTLTRGMTDTQYF
TRBD2 | NA | TRBV11-2 | CASSLRLAGTDEQYF
TRBD1 | NA | TRBV5-1 | CASSSGWGQGMAYEQYF
TRBD1 | NA | TRBV5-4 | CASSPDRTGAYGYTF
TRBD2 | NA | TRBV7-3 | CASSKIAGESNEQFF